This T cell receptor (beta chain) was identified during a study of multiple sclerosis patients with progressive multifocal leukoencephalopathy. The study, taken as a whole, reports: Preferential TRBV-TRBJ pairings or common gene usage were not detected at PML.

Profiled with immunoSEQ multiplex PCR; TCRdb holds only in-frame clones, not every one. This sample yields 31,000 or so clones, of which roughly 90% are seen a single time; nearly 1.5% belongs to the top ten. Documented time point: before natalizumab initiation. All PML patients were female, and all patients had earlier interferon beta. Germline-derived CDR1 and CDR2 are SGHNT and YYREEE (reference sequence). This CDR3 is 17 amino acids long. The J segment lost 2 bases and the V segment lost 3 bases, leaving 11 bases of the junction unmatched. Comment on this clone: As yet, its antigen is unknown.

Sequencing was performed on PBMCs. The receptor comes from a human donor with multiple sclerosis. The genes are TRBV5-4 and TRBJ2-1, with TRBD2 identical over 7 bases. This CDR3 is CASSSLTWEGPYNEQFF. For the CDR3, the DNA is TGTGCCAGCAGCTCCCTGACGTGGGAGGGACCCTACAATGAGCAGTTCTTC.